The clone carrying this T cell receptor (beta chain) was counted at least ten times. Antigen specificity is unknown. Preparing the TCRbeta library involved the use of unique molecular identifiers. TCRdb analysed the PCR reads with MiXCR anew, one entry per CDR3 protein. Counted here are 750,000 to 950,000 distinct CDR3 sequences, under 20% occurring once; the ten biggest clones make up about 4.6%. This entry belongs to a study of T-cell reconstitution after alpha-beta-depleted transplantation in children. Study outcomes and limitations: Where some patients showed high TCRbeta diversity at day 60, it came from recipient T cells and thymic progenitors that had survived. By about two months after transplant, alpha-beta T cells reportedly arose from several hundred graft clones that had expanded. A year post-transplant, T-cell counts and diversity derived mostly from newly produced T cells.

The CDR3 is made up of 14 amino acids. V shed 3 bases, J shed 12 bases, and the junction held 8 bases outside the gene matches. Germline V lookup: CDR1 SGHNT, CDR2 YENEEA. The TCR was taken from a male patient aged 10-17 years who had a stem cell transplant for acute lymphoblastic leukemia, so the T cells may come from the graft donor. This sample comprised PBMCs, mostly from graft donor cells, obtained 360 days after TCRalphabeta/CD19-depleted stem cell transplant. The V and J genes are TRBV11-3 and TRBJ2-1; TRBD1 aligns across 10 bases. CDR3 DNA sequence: TGTGCCAGCAGCTTTGGGACAGGGGTATCGATGCAGTTCTTC. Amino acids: CASSFGTGVSMQFF.